These T cell receptor beta chains were read from a single sample in a study of T cells after yellow fever vaccination. MiXCR was run by TCRdb on the 5' RACE reads, yielding one entry per CDR3 protein. The table has just under 600,000 distinct CDR3 sequences, roughly 13% seen once; the top ten hold over 13%. The input for sequencing was PBMCs, taken on the day of the yellow fever booster vaccination. Receptor source: a man aged 25-45 years who received the YFV17D yellow fever vaccine. The CDR3 runs from the conserved cysteine through the conserved F or W. Fields, in order: V gene, D gene, clone size, J gene, CDR3 protein, CDR3 DNA. The D gene is left open where the match is weak. Expanded clones are given a class, and other clones once, few, many or no size at all.

TRBV25-1,TRBD1,few,TRBJ1-2,CASSGDRVANYGYTF,TGTGCCAGCAGTGGAGACAGGGTGGCTAACTATGGCTACACCTTC
TRBV20-1,TRBD1,.,TRBJ1-2,CSPGGDRGYTF,TGCAGCCCAGGGGGGGACCGAGGCTACACCTTC
TRBV7-3,TRBD1,.,TRBJ2-5,CASSGTEQETQYF,TGTGCCAGCAGCGGGACAGAGCAAGAGACCCAGTACTTC
TRBV20-1,.,few,TRBJ1-5,CSAGGQPQHF,TGCAGTGCCGGAGGCCAGCCCCAGCATTTT
TRBV25-1,.,many,TRBJ2-3,CASSDLSGTDTQYF,TGTGCCAGCAGTGACCTCTCGGGGACAGATACGCAGTATTTT
TRBV27,.,few,TRBJ2-7,CASTRTSPAYEQYF,TGTGCCAGCACAAGGACATCCCCTGCCTACGAGCAGTACTTC
TRBV5-8,TRBD2,few,TRBJ2-7,CASSLAGLAGGEQYF,TGTGCCAGCAGCCTCGCCGGACTAGCGGGTGGCGAGCAGTACTTC
TRBV10-3,.,few,TRBJ2-1,CAISFRLDEQFF,TGTGCCATCAGTTTTAGGCTAGATGAGCAGTTCTTC
TRBV28,TRBD1,few,TRBJ1-1,CASKPSGEGAGTEAFF,TGTGCCAGCAAACCCTCGGGGGAGGGGGCTGGAACTGAAGCTTTCTTT
TRBV5-1,.,few,TRBJ2-5,CASSSIVGEETQYF,TGCGCCAGCAGCTCGATCGTCGGGGAAGAGACCCAGTACTTC
TRBV28,TRBD2,.,TRBJ2-5,CASRTSTSGRQETQYF,TGTGCCAGCAGAACCTCGACTAGCGGGAGACAAGAGACCCAGTACTTC
TRBV12-3/TRBV12-4,TRBD2,.,TRBJ2-4,CASSLAGGEHIQYF,TGTGCCAGCAGTCTAGCGGGAGGGGAACACATTCAGTACTTC
TRBV20-1,.,many,TRBJ2-1,CSVRGRNYNEQFF,TGCAGTGTCCGCGGGCGAAACTACAATGAGCAGTTCTTC
TRBV5-5,TRBD1,.,TRBJ2-7,CASSFGQGREQYF,TGTGCCAGCAGCTTCGGACAGGGTCGAGAGCAGTACTTC
TRBV6-2/TRBV6-3,TRBD2,.,TRBJ2-1,CASSYFGTSGTRSVFF,TGTGCCAGCAGTTATTTCGGGACTAGCGGGACCCGGAGCGTGTTCTTC
TRBV7-2,.,few,TRBJ2-1,CASSLVYVQGNEQFF,TGTGCCAGCAGCTTAGTCTACGTACAGGGCAATGAGCAGTTCTTC
TRBV12-3/TRBV12-4,TRBD2,few,TRBJ2-1,CASTGTSGSSYNEQFF,TGTGCCAGCACTGGGACTAGCGGGAGCTCCTACAATGAGCAGTTCTTC
TRBV20-1,.,.,TRBJ2-3,CSARDQGIYTQYF,TGCAGTGCTAGAGATCAAGGAATCTATACGCAGTATTTT
TRBV7-2,.,.,TRBJ1-1,CASSLATGTEAFF,TGTGCCAGCAGCTTGGCGACCGGCACTGAAGCTTTCTTT
TRBV4-3,.,few,TRBJ2-6,CASSPGGGNGANVLTF,TGCGCCAGCAGCCCAGGTGGGGGTAATGGGGCCAACGTCCTGACTTTC
TRBV7-9,.,many,TRBJ1-4,CASSFGQGREKLFF,TGTGCCAGCAGCTTTGGGCAGGGCAGAGAAAAACTGTTTTTT
TRBV20-1,.,few,TRBJ2-5,CSARSVAETQYF,TGCAGTGCTAGAAGCGTTGCGGAGACCCAGTACTTC
TRBV28,.,many,TRBJ1-2,CASSPLVNYGYTF,TGTGCCAGCAGCCCCCTCGTTAACTATGGCTACACCTTC
TRBV15,TRBD2,few,TRBJ2-3,CATLEAGEADTQYF,TGTGCCACCCTTGAGGCGGGAGAGGCAGATACGCAGTATTTT
TRBV20-1,.,.,TRBJ1-2,CSASSGYSYTF,TGCAGTGCTAGCTCGGGCTATAGCTACACCTTC
TRBV12-3/TRBV12-4,.,few,TRBJ1-5,CASSYGVGNQPQHF,TGTGCCAGCAGTTACGGGGTGGGCAATCAGCCCCAGCATTTT
TRBV7-2,.,.,TRBJ1-2,CASSLATGGAHGYTF,TGTGCCAGCAGCTTGGCTACCGGGGGGGCCCATGGCTACACCTTC
TRBV5-6,.,.,TRBJ1-1,CASSLVPGRRGTEAFF,TGTGCCAGCAGCTTGGTCCCAGGCCGACGGGGGACTGAAGCTTTCTTT
TRBV20-1,TRBD1,few,TRBJ2-7,CSATTGGYEQYF,TGCAGTGCGACGACAGGGGGCTACGAGCAGTACTTC
TRBV4-1,.,.,TRBJ2-7,CASSLIPEAYEQYF,TGCGCCAGCAGCCTCATACCGGAAGCCTACGAGCAGTACTTC
TRBV6-1,.,.,TRBJ1-1,CASSGGPGDTEAFF,TGTGCCAGCAGTGGGGGACCCGGGGACACTGAAGCTTTCTTT
TRBV6-5,.,few,TRBJ2-5,CASSYSGFQYF,TGTGCCAGCAGTTACTCGGGTTTCCAGTACTTC
TRBV2,.,few,TRBJ2-7,CASSVAGYEQYF,TGTGCCAGCAGTGTAGCCGGATACGAGCAGTACTTC
TRBV29-1,TRBD1,.,TRBJ2-7,CSVNPDRGNSYEQYF,TGCAGCGTCAACCCGGACAGGGGGAACTCCTACGAGCAGTACTTC
TRBV10-3,.,many,TRBJ2-3,CAISESMGQKVTQYF,TGTGCCATCAGTGAGTCGATGGGACAAAAGGTTACGCAGTATTTT
TRBV29-1,.,many,TRBJ2-5,CSVGGGQETQYF,TGCAGCGTTGGTGGAGGCCAAGAGACCCAGTACTTC
TRBV18,.,.,TRBJ2-5,CASSRSMGQETQYF,TGTGCCAGCTCACGATCGATGGGTCAGGAGACCCAGTACTTC
TRBV20-1,.,few,TRBJ2-1,CSAQRAGPRVSEQFF,TGCAGTGCCCAGCGGGCGGGTCCTCGGGTTAGTGAGCAGTTCTTC
TRBV19,.,.,TRBJ1-5,CASSIDTGSLQPQHF,TGTGCCAGTAGTATAGATACAGGGTCGTTACAGCCCCAGCATTTT
TRBV20-1,.,.,TRBJ2-3,CSARPSLNTDTQYF,TGCAGTGCTAGACCCTCCCTAAACACAGATACGCAGTATTTT
TRBV14,.,few,TRBJ1-1,CASSQWGSAFF,TGTGCCAGCAGCCAATGGGGTTCGGCTTTCTTT
TRBV7-9,TRBD2,.,TRBJ2-7,CASEQRGEQYF,TGTGCCAGCGAACAGCGGGGAGAGCAGTACTTC
TRBV10-3,TRBD2,many,TRBJ2-3,CAIRTGLAAADTQYF,TGTGCCATCAGGACGGGACTAGCGGCCGCCGATACGCAGTATTTT
TRBV20-1,.,few,TRBJ2-3,CSAPRTGNTDTQYF,TGCAGTGCCCCCAGGACTGGCAACACAGATACGCAGTATTTT
TRBV7-9,.,.,TRBJ2-1,CASRPSRGEPNEQFF,TGTGCCAGCAGGCCCTCCCGAGGGGAGCCCAATGAGCAGTTCTTC